The 21 T cell receptor beta chains presented below share a single source sample, sequenced in a study of blood T cell repertoires in COVID-19. The data were produced by immunoSEQ multiplex PCR, yet TCRdb's version contains in-frame clones alone and is incomplete. The sample has approximately 150,000 clones; 70% to 90% are singletons. The sample was PBMCs or T cells enriched from blood (not recorded which). Receptors were obtained from a man in his forties who had recovered from COVID-19.

The chain uses TRBV9 and TRBJ2-2, with 8 bases lining up with TRBD2. Germline V gene lookup returns CDR1 SGDLS and CDR2 YYNGEE. The junction had 9 bases not matched to a gene; V was cut back by 4 bases and J by 10 bases. CDR3 length equals 14 residues. CDR3 loop: CASSKDPGGLELFF. The CDR3 coding sequence is TGTGCCAGCAGCAAAGACCCGGGGGGGTTGGAGCTGTTTTTT.

This rearrangement joins TRBV27 to TRBJ1-4; weak D call: TRBD1 (5 bases). The germline V gene has CDR1 MNHEY and CDR2 SMNVEV (reference sequence). Trimming took off 2 bases at V and 4 bases at J, with 11 bases between the two ends. The CDR3 totals 15 residues. CDR3 DNA: TGTGCCAGCAGTTTAAGGGCCAGGGTTAATGAAAAACTGTTTTTT. Translated, it gives CASSLRARVNEKLFF.

The chain links TRBV4-2 to TRBJ2-3, with a possible D match to TRBD1 (6 bases). The ends were cut back, 0 bases at V and 3 bases at J, with 19 bases in the middle. CDR1 LGHNA and CDR2 YNFKEQ come from the germline V gene. CDR3 length: 18 amino acids. The CDR3 nucleotides are TGTGCCAGCAGCCAAGATCTTGCCAGGGGAAGTGTAACAGATACGCAGTATTTT. Its protein is CASSQDLARGSVTDTQYF.

This clone showed up just a few times. This chain joins TRBV19 and TRBJ2-7, with D maybe TRBD1 (6 bases). Germline loops: CDR1 LNHDA, CDR2 SQIVND (reference sequence). V was trimmed by 5 bases and J by 2 bases, leaving 16 bases between them. This CDR3 has 15 amino acids. The CDR3 nucleotides read TGTGCCAGTAGTGACCCCGTCACAGGGACCTACGAGCAGTACTTC. The encoded protein is CASSDPVTGTYEQYF.

The chain has TRBV29-1 and TRBJ2-5; 9 bases map to TRBD2. The J segment lost 5 bases and the V segment lost 6 bases, leaving 10 bases of the junction unmatched. Germline V gives CDR1 SQVTM, CDR2 ANQGSEA. The CDR3 is 14 amino acids. The CDR3 region is CSVAGGPTQETQYF. CDR3 bases: TGCAGCGTCGCGGGGGGGCCAACGCAGGAGACCCAGTACTTC.

The chain combines TRBV19 with TRBJ1-2, with D possibly TRBD1 on 5 matching bases. CDR3 length equals 13 residues. Per the germline V gene, CDR1 is LNHDA and CDR2 is SQIVND (reference sequence). V was trimmed by 0 bases and J by 8 bases, leaving 10 bases between them. The CDR3 DNA reads as TGTGCCAGTAGTATAGATCGCGGGGGAGGCTACACCTTC. Translation gives CASSIDRGGGYTF.

The chain employs TRBV11-2 and TRBJ1-1; the match to TRBD1 covers 8 bases. Germline V CDR1 and CDR2: SGHAT, FQNNGV. The CDR3 is 14 amino acids. The junction had 9 bases not matched to a gene; V was cut back by 2 bases and J by 10 bases. The DNA of the CDR3 is TGTGCCAGCAGCTTACGGCAGGGGGCGATGGGAGCTTTCTTT. Protein sequence: CASSLRQGAMGAFF.

The CDR3 loop reads CASSDRDYHSDGEQFF. DNA of the CDR3: TGTGCCAGCAGCGACCGGGACTATCACTCGGATGGTGAGCAGTTCTTC. The chain is built from TRBV9 and TRBJ2-1, with 7 bases matching TRBD2. This CDR3 has 16 residues. V lost 3 bases, J lost 9 bases, and 15 bases stayed unmatched. Germline CDR1 SGDLS, CDR2 YYNGEE.

The CDR3 DNA sequence: TGTGCCAGCAGCTTAAGACAGGAGGACGAGCAGTACTTC. Its translation is CASSLRQEDEQYF. The chain combines TRBV7-3 with TRBJ2-7; TRBD1 might be the D (6 bases). Looked up from germline, CDR1 is SGHTA and CDR2 is FQGTGA. CDR3 length equals 13 residues. V lost 1 base and J lost 5, with 9 bases in between. Full variable domain (outside the CDR3, taken from reference TRBV7-3 and TRBJ2-7): GAGVSQTPSNKVTEKGKYVELRCDPISGHTALYWYRQSLGQGPEFLIYFQGTGAADDSGLPNDRFFAVRPEGSVSTLKIQRTERGDSAVYLCASSLRQEDEQYFGPGTRLTVT.

In its sample, this clone was seen many times. This chain uses TRBV4-1 with TRBJ1-3; D may be TRBD1 (5 bases). The CDR3 totals 13 residues. CDR1 is MGHRA, CDR2 YSYEKL, per germline. The germline V and J ends were trimmed by 1 base and 5 bases, with 6 bases remaining between them. CDR3 DNA sequence: TGCGCCAGCAGCCAAGGACAGCGAAACACCATATATTTT. Protein product: CASSQGQRNTIYF.

This clone showed up just once. The V call is TRBV5-1, the J call TRBJ2-3, with 7 bases identical to TRBD1. V lost 3 bases and J lost 4; bases outside the gene matches: 5. The CDR3 is 14 residues long. Per the germline V gene, CDR1 is SGHRS and CDR2 is YFSETQ. CDR3: CASSYRQGADTQYF. DNA for the CDR3: TGCGCCAGCAGCTATAGACAGGGCGCAGATACGCAGTATTTT.

The CDR3 bases are TGTGCCAGCAGCCAAGTCGTCGGGGAAAAACTGTTTTTT. Its translation is CASSQVVGEKLFF. The gene calls are TRBV3-1 (or the pseudogene TRBV3-2) and TRBJ1-4; D is unresolved. The CDR3 has 13 residues. Germline CDR1 reads LGHDT; CDR2 reads YNNKEL (reference sequence). The ends were cut back, 1 base at V and 8 bases at J, with 8 bases in the middle.

This chain uses TRBV10-1 with TRBJ2-2; D is ambiguous. Trimming took off 3 bases at V and 5 bases at J, with 10 bases between the two ends. This CDR3 region has 14 residues. Germline lookup yields CDR1 WNHNN and CDR2 SYGVQD (reference sequence). The CDR3 coding sequence is TGCGCCAGCAGTGATAATACGGTGACCGGGGAGCTGTTTTTT. It translates to CASSDNTVTGELFF.

This sequence joins TRBV18 and TRBJ1-2; unclear D gene. The ends were cut back, 2 bases at V and 3 bases at J, with 13 bases in the middle. The CDR3 sequence is 15 residues long. CDR1 and CDR2 from the germline V gene are KGHSH and LQKENI. In DNA, the CDR3 is TGTGCCAGCTCACCAGATGCAACGGGAGACTATGGCTACACCTTC. Translated: CASSPDATGDYGYTF.

CDR3 amino acids: CASSPGQNTGELFF. The CDR3 coding sequence is TGTGCCAGCAGCCCCGGACAGAACACCGGGGAGCTGTTTTTT. The chain couples TRBV14 to TRBJ2-2, with D maybe TRBD1 (5 bases). Trimming took off 4 bases at V and 1 base at J, with 7 bases between the two ends. The CDR3 spans 14 residues. Germline CDR1 is SGHDN and CDR2 is FVKESK.

This chain links TRBV5-1 with TRBJ1-5; 8 nucleotides agree with TRBD1. V lost 4 bases, J lost 4 bases, and 7 bases stayed unmatched. CDR1 is SGHRS and CDR2 is YFSETQ in the germline V gene. The CDR3 is made up of 15 amino acids. The CDR3 loop reads CASSLRQGRNQPQHF. The CDR3, as DNA: TGCGCCAGCAGCCTACGACAGGGGCGGAATCAGCCCCAGCATTTT.

The V and J genes are TRBV2 and TRBJ1-2; no clear D gene. The CDR3 runs 11 residues. V lost 7 bases, J lost 4 bases, and 7 bases lay in between. Germline assignment: CDR1 SNHLY and CDR2 FYNNEI. The CDR3 is CASISGYGYTF. The CDR3 coding sequence is TGTGCCAGCATTTCCGGCTATGGCTACACCTTC.

The rearrangement links TRBV6-4 to TRBJ1-2; 7 nucleotides line up with TRBD1. Trimming removed 4 bases from V and 4 bases from J; junction bases left unmatched: 9. CDR1 is MRHNA and CDR2 is SNTAGT in the germline V gene. The CDR3 has 15 amino acids. CDR3 nucleotides: TGTGCCAGCAGTGTCGAGAACAGGGGACTCTATGGCTACACCTTC. It is translated as CASSVENRGLYGYTF.

The CDR3 reads CASSSGWEMNTEAFF. Here the CDR3 DNA reads TGTGCCAGTAGCTCGGGGTGGGAAATGAACACTGAAGCTTTCTTT. The chain carries TRBV19 and TRBJ1-1, with D hard to call. V was cut by 6 bases and J by 0 bases, with 14 bases left in between. The CDR3 extends over 15 amino acids. Germline V gene sequence: CDR1 LNHDA, CDR2 SQIVND (reference sequence).

This chain joins TRBV4-1 and TRBJ2-5; 8 nucleotides align to TRBD2. CDR1 is MGHRA and CDR2 is YSYEKL in the germline V gene. The V gene end was trimmed by 3 bases and the J gene end by 0 bases; junction bases not matched to a gene: 3. CDR3 length: 15 residues. For the CDR3, the DNA is TGCGCCAGCAGCCATACGGGGGGGGACCAAGAGACCCAGTACTTC. Translated: CASSHTGGDQETQYF.

This clone came up a few times. This is likely a read error, given that the CDR3 carries no conserved phenylalanine or tryptophan at its end. The limits of the CDR3 on the DNA are not certain, so only TCRdb's listed CDR3 is given. This chain links TRBV27 with TRBJ2-6; the D call of TRBD2 is as the table states it, not checked on the DNA. Germline-derived CDR1 and CDR2 are MNHEY and SMNVEV (reference sequence). The CDR3 has 10 residues if both end residues are counted. CDR3 region: CASFGGLRSL.